This T cell receptor (beta chain) was identified during a study of T cell clonality in common variable immunodeficiency. Study conclusions and caveats: CVID patient heterogeneity limited repertoire-clinical complication correlations. Reportedly, TCR beta sequences from common variable immunodeficiency showed fewer deletions and N-nucleotide insertions.

Clones were sequenced by immunoSEQ multiplex PCR, and TCRdb holds only the in-frame ones, with some missing. Listed for the sample are fewer than 20,000 clones, none seen a single time. Germline V CDR1 and CDR2: LNHDA, SQIVND (reference sequence). The CDR3 has 17 amino acids. Trimming took 4 bases from V and 4 from J; bases not matched to a gene: 11. As to this clone: Its antigen is unidentified. The read is 3 residues too short to cover the CDR3 end, so that end is filled in from the germline J gene.

This receptor was identified in a human donor with common variable immunodeficiency. Material for sequencing was peripheral blood mononuclear cells. V usage is TRBV19 and J usage is TRBJ2-2, with TRBD2 identical over 8 bases. The sequenced CDR3 bases are TGTGCCAGTAGTAGGGATAGCGGGGCCCTGGGCACCGGGGAG. It specifies CASSRDSGALGTGE. Given in full, the CDR3 is CASSRDSGALGTGELFF.